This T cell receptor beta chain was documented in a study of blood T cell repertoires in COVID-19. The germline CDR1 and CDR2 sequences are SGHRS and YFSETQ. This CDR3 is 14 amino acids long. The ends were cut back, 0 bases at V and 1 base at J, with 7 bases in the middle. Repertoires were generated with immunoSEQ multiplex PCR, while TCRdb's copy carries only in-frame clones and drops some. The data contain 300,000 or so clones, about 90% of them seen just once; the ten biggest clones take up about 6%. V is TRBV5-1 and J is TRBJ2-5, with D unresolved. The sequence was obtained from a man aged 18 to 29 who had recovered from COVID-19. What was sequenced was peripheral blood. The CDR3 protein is CASSLDSTQETQYF. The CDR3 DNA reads TGCGCCAGCAGCTTGGACAGCACCCAAGAGACCCAGTACTTC.